This TCR beta chain was obtained from a study of radiation and T cells in renal cell carcinoma (dated by TCRdb to 2018 to 2021). For the wider study: A total of 50 to 60 samples underwent TCR beta sequencing, made up of approximately 26 tumors and about 27 peripheral blood samples. Across all 50 or so samples, 4,000,000 or so unique CDR3 nucleotide sequences encoding about 2.4 million unique CDR3 amino acid sequences were identified. The last blood draw happened 4 weeks after radiation, timed to coincide with nephrectomy. Broad study findings and their caveats: Because the trial had a single-armed design, the trial could not examine how radiation dose or scheduling affected the TCR repertoire. Dynamics of the blood repertoire were not tracked past 4 weeks after treatment. Because pretreatment tumor biopsies were not available, the baseline intratumoral presence of clonotypes could not be determined. Top tumor clonotypes rose in blood from baseline to 2 weeks post-radiation, then contracted by 4 weeks, suggesting transient expansion of tumor-resident clones.

This clone is a singleton in its sample. Its antigen is still unknown. Base qualities were left out, and no much larger clone turns up one base away. V was cut back by 3 bases and J by 1 base, leaving a gap of 10 bases between them. There are 14 amino acids in the CDR3, from cysteine to phenylalanine inclusive. CDR3 DNA only is kept here, 42 bases in frame from base 1. CDR1 and CDR2, per the germline V gene, are SGHRS and YFSETQ. The intended sense of this specimen's time point label: blood 4 weeks post-SBRT, at nephrectomy. Interpreted using the paper, the treatment or condition label stands for: 15 Gy SBRT to primary tumor, nephrectomy 4 weeks later. The samples were obtained from a clinical trial, where primary renal cell carcinomas were treated with 15 Gy stereotactic body radiation therapy and then removed by nephrectomy 4 weeks afterward. To track tumor-enriched clonotypes, serial peripheral blood was sampled from radiation-treated patients at baseline and at 2 weeks and 4 weeks after SBRT. All patients had renal cell carcinoma with clear cell pathology. Genomic DNA for TCR sequencing was prepared using the QIAamp DNA Blood Mini Kit (Qiagen). The analyses included only samples that passed all quality control checks.

TCR beta libraries were generated from genomic DNA with the immunoSEQ kit, following the manufacturer's recommendations. For library preparation, a first multiplex PCR was performed with proprietary primers, followed by a second PCR in which unique barcodes were added, and bead cleanups were performed after each round. Each sample batch included a kit-provided positive control reaction and a negative control reaction. The final libraries were assessed on an Agilent 4200 TapeStation D1000 ScreenTape, pooled by volume, and quantified by qPCR. Sequencing was performed on an Illumina NextSeq500 with a MidOutput 150-cycle cartridge, and 156 Read1 and 15 Index1 cycles were run with kit custom primers. The pooled library was loaded at approximately 0.98 pM with about 18% PhiX control spiked in. The authors processed their data as follows. The vendor-processed data were analyzed in R, and a clonotype was defined as all T cells that share the same CDR3 nucleotide sequence. For clone abundance analyses, frequencies were normalized to the 10,000 most abundant clones per sample. Public T cell clones, averaging fewer than five per sample, were removed before analysis. Tumor-enriched and baseline blood-enriched clonotypes were defined by at least a 32-fold difference in abundance between compartments. A beta-binomial differential abundance model was used to identify clonotypes that expanded or contracted between blood time points. Tumor-blood repertoire similarity was measured with the Baroni-Urbani and Buser coefficient, and group comparisons used two-tailed Wilcoxon tests in R. Imported from immuneACCESS, the table was reduced by TCRdb to in-frame sequences with V and J called. These copies leave out some clones; in studies compared against another copy, an unresolved V gene accounts for under half, and the cause of the remainder is not known. Clone size and V and J calls were adopted from that table, with D and trimming inferred from the DNA. This sample holds about 76,000 clones; 89% were observed only once. The leading ten clones occupy over 5.5% of the sample.

The TCR was taken from a woman in her seventies with renal cell carcinoma. This sequence uses TRBV5-1 and TRBJ1-1, with the D gene call left open. The sample here was blood, taken from a patient whose treatment included radiotherapy and nephrectomy. Read as DNA, the sequence is TGCGCCAGCAGCTCCGAGCCAGGGAACACTGAAGCTTTCTTT. Protein translation: CASSSEPGNTEAFF.